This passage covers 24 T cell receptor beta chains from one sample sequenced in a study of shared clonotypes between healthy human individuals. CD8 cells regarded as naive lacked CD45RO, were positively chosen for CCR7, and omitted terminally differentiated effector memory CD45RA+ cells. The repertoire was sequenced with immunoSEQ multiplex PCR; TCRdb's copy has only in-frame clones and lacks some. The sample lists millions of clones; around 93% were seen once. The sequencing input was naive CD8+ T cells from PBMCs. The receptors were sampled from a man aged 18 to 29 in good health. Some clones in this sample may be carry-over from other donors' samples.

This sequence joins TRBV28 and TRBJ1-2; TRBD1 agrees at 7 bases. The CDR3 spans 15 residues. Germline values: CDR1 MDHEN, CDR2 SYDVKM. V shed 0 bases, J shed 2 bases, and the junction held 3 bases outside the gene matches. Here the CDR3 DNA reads TGTGCCAGCAGTTTATGGACAGGGAACAACTATGGCTACACCTTC. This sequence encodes CASSLWTGNNYGYTF.

The CDR3 loop reads CASSHGQTLEYEQYF. CDR3 nucleotide sequence: TGTGCCAGCAGCCACGGACAGACCCTAGAGTACGAGCAGTACTTC. The chain couples TRBV5-5 to TRBJ2-7; the D gene is possibly TRBD1 (6 bases). Trimming stripped 4 bases from V and 4 bases from J, with 18 bases between. Per the germline V gene, CDR1 is SGHKS and CDR2 is YYEKEE (reference sequence). CDR3 length equals 15 residues.

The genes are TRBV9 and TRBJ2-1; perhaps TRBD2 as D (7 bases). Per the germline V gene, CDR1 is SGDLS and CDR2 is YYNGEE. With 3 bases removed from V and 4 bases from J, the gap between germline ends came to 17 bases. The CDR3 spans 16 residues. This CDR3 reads CASSGPGGPRYNEQFF. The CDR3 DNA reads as TGTGCCAGCAGCGGGCCCGGGGGGCCCAGGTACAATGAGCAGTTCTTC. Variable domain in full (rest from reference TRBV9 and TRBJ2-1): DSGVTQTPKHLITATGQRVTLRCSPRSGDLSVYWYQQSLDQGLQFLIQYYNGEERAKGNILERFSAQQFPDLHSELNLSSLELGDSALYFCASSGPGGPRYNEQFFGPGTRLTVL.

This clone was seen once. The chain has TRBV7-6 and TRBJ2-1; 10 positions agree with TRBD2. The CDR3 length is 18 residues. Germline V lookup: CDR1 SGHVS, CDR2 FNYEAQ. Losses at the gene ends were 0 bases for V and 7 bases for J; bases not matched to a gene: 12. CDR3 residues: CASSLARTSGGGRNEQFF. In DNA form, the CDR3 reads TGTGCCAGCAGCTTAGCAAGGACTAGCGGAGGAGGGAGAAATGAGCAGTTCTTC.

The CDR3: CASSPGEAYNEQFF. CDR3 nucleotides: TGTGCCAGCAGCCCAGGAGAGGCGTACAATGAGCAGTTCTTC. The chain links TRBV7-8 to TRBJ2-1; D is uncertain. Trimming pared 5 bases from V and 4 bases from J, leaving 12 bases between. CDR3 length: 14 residues. Germline V lookup: CDR1 SGHVS, CDR2 FQNEAQ.

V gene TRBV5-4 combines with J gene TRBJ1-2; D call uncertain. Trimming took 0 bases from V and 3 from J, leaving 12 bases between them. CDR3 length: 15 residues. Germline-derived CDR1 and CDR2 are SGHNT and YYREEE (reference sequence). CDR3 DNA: TGTGCCAGCAGCTTGGGCCCCCGGGGAGACTATGGCTACACCTTC. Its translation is CASSLGPRGDYGYTF.

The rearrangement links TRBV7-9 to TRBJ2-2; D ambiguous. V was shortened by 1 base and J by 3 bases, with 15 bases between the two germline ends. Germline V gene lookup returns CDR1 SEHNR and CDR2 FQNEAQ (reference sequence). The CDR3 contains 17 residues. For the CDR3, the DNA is TGTGCCAGCAGCTTAGTCATGTCAGGACCCCACACCGGGGAGCTGTTTTTT. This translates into CASSLVMSGPHTGELFF.

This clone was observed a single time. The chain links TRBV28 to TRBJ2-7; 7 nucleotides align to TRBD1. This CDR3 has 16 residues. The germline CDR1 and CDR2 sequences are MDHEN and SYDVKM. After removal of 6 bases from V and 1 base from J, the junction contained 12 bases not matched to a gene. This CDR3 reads CASRSQGQILSYEQYF. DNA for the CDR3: TGTGCCAGCAGATCCCAGGGACAGATTTTATCCTACGAGCAGTACTTC.

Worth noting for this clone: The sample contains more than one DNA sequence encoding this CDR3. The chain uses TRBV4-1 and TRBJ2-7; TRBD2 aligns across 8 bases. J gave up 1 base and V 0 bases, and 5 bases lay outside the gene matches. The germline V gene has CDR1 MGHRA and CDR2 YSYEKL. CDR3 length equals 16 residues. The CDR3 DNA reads TGCGCCAGCAGCCAAGATCCGGCTAGCGGGTCCTACGAGCAGTACTTC. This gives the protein CASSQDPASGSYEQYF.

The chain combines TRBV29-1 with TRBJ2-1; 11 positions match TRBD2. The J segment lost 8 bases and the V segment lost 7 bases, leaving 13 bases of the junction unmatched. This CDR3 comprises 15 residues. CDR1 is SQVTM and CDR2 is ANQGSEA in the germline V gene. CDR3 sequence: CSGESGSGRAYEQFF. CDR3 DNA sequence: TGCAGCGGTGAGTCAGGTAGCGGGAGGGCCTATGAGCAGTTCTTC.

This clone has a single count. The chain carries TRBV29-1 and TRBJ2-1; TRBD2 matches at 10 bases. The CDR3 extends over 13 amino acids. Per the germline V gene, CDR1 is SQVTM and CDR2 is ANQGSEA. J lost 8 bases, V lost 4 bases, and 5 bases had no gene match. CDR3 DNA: TGCAGCGTTGGGGCTAGCGGGAGCCATGAGCAGTTCTTC. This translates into CSVGASGSHEQFF.

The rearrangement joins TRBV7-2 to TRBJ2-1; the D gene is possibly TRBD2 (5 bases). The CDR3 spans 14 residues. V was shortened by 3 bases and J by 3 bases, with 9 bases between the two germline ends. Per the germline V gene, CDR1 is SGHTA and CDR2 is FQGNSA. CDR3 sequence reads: CASSLDRGYNEQFF. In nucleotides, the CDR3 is TGTGCCAGCAGCTTGGACCGGGGCTACAATGAGCAGTTCTTC. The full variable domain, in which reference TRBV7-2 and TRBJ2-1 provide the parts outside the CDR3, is GAGVSQSPSNKVTEKGKDVELRCDPISGHTALYWYRQSLGQGLEFLIYFQGNSAPDKSGLPSDRFSAERTGGSVSTLTIQRTQQEDSAVYLCASSLDRGYNEQFFGPGTRLTVL.

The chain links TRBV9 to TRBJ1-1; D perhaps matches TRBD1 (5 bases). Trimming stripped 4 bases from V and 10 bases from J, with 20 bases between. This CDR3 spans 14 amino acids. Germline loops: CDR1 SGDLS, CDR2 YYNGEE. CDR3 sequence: CASSPMRTAGTAFF. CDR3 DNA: TGTGCCAGCAGCCCTATGCGAACCGCCGGGACAGCTTTCTTT. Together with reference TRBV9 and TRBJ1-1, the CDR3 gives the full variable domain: DSGVTQTPKHLITATGQRVTLRCSPRSGDLSVYWYQQSLDQGLQFLIQYYNGEERAKGNILERFSAQQFPDLHSELNLSSLELGDSALYFCASSPMRTAGTAFFGQGTRLTVV.

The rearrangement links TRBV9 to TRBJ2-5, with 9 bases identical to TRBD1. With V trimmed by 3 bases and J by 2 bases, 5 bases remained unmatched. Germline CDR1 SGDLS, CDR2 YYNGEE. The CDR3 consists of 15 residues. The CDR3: CASSDPTGGQETQYF. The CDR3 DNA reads TGTGCCAGCAGCGATCCGACAGGGGGTCAAGAGACCCAGTACTTC.

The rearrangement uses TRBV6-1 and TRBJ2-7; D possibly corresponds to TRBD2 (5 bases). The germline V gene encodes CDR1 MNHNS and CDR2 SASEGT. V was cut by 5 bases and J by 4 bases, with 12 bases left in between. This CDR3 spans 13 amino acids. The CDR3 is CASSWTLPYEQYF. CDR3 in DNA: TGTGCCAGCAGTTGGACTCTACCTTACGAGCAGTACTTC.

DNA of the CDR3: TGTGCCAGCAGCCACCTACGGGTACTCTCCTACGAGCAGTACTTC. Its protein product is CASSHLRVLSYEQYF. The gene calls are TRBV14 and TRBJ2-7; D is ambiguous. CDR1 is SGHDN and CDR2 is FVKESK in the germline V gene. The CDR3 covers 15 residues. The ends were cut back, 3 bases at V and 0 bases at J, with 12 bases in the middle.

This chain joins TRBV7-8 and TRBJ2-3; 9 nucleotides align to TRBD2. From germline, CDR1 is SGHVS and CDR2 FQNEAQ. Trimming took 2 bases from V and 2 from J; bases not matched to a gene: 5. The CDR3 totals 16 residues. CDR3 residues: CASSLLASGNTDTQYF. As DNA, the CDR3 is TGTGCCAGCAGCTTATTGGCTAGCGGGAACACAGATACGCAGTATTTT.

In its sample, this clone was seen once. CDR3 sequence: CASSLRRQRNEKLFF. In DNA form, the CDR3 reads TGTGCCAGCAGCTTAAGACGACAGCGTAATGAAAAACTGTTTTTT. This chain joins TRBV13 and TRBJ1-4, with a tentative D call TRBD1 (5 bases). Trimming removed 2 bases at V and 4 bases at J, with 11 bases between. The CDR3 consists of 15 residues. Germline-derived CDR1 and CDR2 are PRHDT and FYEKMQ (reference sequence).

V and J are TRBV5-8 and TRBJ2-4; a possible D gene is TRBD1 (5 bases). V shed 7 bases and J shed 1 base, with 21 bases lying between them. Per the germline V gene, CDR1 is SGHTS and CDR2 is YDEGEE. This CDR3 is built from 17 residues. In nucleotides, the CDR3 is TGTGCCAGCCCGACCAGGGTGATCGGGTATGCCAAAAACATTCAGTACTTC. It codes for CASPTRVIGYAKNIQYF.

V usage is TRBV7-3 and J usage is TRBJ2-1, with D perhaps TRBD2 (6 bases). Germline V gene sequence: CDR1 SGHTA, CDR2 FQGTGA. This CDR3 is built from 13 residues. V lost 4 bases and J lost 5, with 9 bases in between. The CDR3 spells CASSYGGDNEQFF. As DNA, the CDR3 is TGTGCCAGCAGCTACGGGGGAGACAATGAGCAGTTCTTC.

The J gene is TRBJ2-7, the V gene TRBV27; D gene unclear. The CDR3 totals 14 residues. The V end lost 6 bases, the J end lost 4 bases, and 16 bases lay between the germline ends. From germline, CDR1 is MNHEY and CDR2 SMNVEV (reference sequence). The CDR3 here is CASRPTTFRYEQYF. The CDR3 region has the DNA TGTGCCAGCAGACCCACAACGTTTCGGTACGAGCAGTACTTC.

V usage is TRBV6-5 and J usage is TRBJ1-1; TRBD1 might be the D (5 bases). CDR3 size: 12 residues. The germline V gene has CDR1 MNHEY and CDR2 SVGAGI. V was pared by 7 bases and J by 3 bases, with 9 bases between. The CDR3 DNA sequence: TGTGCCAGCACGTCCAGGGACACTGAAGCTTTCTTT. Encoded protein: CASTSRDTEAFF.

The DNA of the CDR3 is TGTGCCAGTAGTATAGTTGGGATAAATCAGCCCCAGCATTTT. Translating it yields CASSIVGINQPQHF. V is TRBV19 and J is TRBJ1-5; D remains ambiguous. V lost 1 base and J 4 bases, leaving 8 bases between the germline ends. This CDR3 has 14 amino acids. Looked up from germline, CDR1 is LNHDA and CDR2 is SQIVND (reference sequence).

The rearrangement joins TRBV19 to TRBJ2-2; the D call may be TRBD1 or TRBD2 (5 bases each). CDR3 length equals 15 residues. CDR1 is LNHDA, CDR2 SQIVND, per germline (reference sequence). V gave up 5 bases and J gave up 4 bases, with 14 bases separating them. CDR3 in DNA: TGTGCCAGTAGTGTTCAGGGAGAGGGCACCGGGGAGCTGTTTTTT. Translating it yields CASSVQGEGTGELFF.